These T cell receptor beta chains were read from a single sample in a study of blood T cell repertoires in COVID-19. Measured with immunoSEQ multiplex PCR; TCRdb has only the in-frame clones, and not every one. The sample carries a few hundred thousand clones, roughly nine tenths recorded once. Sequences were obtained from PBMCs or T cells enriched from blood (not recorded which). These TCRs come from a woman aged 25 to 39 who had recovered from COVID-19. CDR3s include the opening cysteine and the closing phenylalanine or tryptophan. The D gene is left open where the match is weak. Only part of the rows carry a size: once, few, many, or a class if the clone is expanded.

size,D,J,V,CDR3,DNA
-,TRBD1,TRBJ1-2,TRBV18,CASSPKGADYGYTF,TGTGCCAGCTCACCGAAGGGGGCGGACTATGGCTACACCTTC
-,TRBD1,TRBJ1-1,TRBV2,CASRGGTGVGTEAFF,TGTGCCAGCAGAGGAGGGACAGGGGTTGGTACTGAAGCTTTCTTT
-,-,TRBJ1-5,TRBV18,CASSRTEDQPQHF,TGTGCCAGCTCGAGGACAGAAGATCAGCCCCAGCATTTT
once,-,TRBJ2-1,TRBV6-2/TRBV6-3,CASSRRAGMNEQFF,TGTGCCAGCAGCCGCCGCGCGGGTATGAATGAGCAGTTCTTC
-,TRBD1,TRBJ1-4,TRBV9,CASTRGTGNEKLFF,TGTGCCAGCACAAGAGGGACAGGTAATGAAAAACTGTTTTTT
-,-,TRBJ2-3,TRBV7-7,CASSLGSSSDTQYF,TGTGCCAGCAGCTTAGGGTCTAGCTCAGATACGCAGTATTTT
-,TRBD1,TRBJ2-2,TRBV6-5,CASSSRQGAWTGELFF,TGTGCCAGCAGTTCTCGACAGGGGGCATGGACCGGGGAGCTGTTTTTT
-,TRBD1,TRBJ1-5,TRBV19,CASSINPFPGQGAGNQPQHF,TGTGCCAGTAGTATAAATCCGTTCCCGGGACAGGGGGCTGGCAATCAGCCCCAGCATTTT
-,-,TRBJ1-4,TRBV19,CASTPGRYNEKLFF,TGTGCCAGTACACCAGGTCGTTACAATGAAAAACTGTTTTTT
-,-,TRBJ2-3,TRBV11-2,CASRTTGTYGTDTQYF,TGTGCCAGCAGAACAACCGGGACATATGGCACAGATACGCAGTATTTT
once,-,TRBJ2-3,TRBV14,CASSQGIRGRGADTQYF,TGTGCCAGCAGCCAAGGAATTAGAGGCAGGGGGGCAGATACGCAGTATTTT
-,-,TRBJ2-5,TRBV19,CASSDQGQETQYF,TGTGCCAGTAGTGATCAGGGACAAGAGACCCAGTACTTC